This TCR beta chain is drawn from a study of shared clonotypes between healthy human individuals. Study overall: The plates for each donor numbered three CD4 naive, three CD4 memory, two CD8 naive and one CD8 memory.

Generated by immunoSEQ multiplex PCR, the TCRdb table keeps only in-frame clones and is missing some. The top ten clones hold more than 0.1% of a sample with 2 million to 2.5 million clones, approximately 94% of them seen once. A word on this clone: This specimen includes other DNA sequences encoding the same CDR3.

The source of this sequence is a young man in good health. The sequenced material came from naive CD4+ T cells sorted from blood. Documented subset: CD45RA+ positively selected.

Written as DNA, the CDR3 is TGTGCCAGCAGTCAGGGCACAGATACGCAGTATTTT. It yields the protein CASSQGTDTQYF. The rearrangement uses TRBV6-1 and TRBJ2-3, with D uncertain. With 5 bases removed from V and 1 base from J, the gap between germline ends came to 4 bases. CDR1 MNHNS and CDR2 SASEGT come from the germline V gene. CDR3 size: 12 residues.